This entry is about one TCR beta chain. The antigen is undetermined. It may be a read error: a sequence one base away is much more abundant. No treatment had been given to any patient before thyroid surgery. The CDR3 is 14 amino acids. The V gene's germline CDR1 is LNHDA and CDR2 SQIVND (reference sequence). Trimming pared 3 bases from V and 7 bases from J, leaving 13 bases between. These data originate in a study of metastatic and nonmetastatic thyroid tumors. Study at large: Repertoire data that came from the blood and tumor or nodule tissue of malignant and benign thyroid patients were compared.

Notes on the study in general: Malignant thyroid tumors reportedly exceeded benign nodules significantly in TCR beta diversity, with the difference appearing in blood and tumor.

In the original processing: The study's classifier, a distant-metastasis tool for papillary thyroid cancer, was built using CDR3 differences across clinicopathological groups. TCRdb used MiXCR to call clones anew from the PCR reads. The V and J calls here are based on TCRdb, not the publication. The repertoire holds about 92,000 clones, with about 15% as singletons. This clonotype originated in a female donor with papillary thyroid cancer or a benign thyroid nodule (not recorded which). Some clones in this sample may be carry-over from other donors' samples. What was sequenced was blood. This chain uses TRBV19 with TRBJ1-5, with D possibly TRBD1 on 5 matching bases. The CDR3: CASSMGTQVQPQHF. The CDR3 DNA reads TGTGCCAGTAGTATGGGGACCCAGGTGCAGCCCCAGCATTTT.